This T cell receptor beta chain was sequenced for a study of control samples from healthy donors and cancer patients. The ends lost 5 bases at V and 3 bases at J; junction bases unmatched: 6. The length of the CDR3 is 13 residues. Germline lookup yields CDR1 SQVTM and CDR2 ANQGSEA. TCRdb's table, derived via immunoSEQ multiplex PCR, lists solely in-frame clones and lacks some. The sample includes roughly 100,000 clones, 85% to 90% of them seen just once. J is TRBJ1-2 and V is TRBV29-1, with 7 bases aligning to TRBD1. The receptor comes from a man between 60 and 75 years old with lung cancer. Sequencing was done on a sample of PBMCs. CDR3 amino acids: CSVYRGQDYGYTF. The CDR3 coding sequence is TGCAGCGTTTATCGAGGACAGGACTATGGCTACACCTTC.